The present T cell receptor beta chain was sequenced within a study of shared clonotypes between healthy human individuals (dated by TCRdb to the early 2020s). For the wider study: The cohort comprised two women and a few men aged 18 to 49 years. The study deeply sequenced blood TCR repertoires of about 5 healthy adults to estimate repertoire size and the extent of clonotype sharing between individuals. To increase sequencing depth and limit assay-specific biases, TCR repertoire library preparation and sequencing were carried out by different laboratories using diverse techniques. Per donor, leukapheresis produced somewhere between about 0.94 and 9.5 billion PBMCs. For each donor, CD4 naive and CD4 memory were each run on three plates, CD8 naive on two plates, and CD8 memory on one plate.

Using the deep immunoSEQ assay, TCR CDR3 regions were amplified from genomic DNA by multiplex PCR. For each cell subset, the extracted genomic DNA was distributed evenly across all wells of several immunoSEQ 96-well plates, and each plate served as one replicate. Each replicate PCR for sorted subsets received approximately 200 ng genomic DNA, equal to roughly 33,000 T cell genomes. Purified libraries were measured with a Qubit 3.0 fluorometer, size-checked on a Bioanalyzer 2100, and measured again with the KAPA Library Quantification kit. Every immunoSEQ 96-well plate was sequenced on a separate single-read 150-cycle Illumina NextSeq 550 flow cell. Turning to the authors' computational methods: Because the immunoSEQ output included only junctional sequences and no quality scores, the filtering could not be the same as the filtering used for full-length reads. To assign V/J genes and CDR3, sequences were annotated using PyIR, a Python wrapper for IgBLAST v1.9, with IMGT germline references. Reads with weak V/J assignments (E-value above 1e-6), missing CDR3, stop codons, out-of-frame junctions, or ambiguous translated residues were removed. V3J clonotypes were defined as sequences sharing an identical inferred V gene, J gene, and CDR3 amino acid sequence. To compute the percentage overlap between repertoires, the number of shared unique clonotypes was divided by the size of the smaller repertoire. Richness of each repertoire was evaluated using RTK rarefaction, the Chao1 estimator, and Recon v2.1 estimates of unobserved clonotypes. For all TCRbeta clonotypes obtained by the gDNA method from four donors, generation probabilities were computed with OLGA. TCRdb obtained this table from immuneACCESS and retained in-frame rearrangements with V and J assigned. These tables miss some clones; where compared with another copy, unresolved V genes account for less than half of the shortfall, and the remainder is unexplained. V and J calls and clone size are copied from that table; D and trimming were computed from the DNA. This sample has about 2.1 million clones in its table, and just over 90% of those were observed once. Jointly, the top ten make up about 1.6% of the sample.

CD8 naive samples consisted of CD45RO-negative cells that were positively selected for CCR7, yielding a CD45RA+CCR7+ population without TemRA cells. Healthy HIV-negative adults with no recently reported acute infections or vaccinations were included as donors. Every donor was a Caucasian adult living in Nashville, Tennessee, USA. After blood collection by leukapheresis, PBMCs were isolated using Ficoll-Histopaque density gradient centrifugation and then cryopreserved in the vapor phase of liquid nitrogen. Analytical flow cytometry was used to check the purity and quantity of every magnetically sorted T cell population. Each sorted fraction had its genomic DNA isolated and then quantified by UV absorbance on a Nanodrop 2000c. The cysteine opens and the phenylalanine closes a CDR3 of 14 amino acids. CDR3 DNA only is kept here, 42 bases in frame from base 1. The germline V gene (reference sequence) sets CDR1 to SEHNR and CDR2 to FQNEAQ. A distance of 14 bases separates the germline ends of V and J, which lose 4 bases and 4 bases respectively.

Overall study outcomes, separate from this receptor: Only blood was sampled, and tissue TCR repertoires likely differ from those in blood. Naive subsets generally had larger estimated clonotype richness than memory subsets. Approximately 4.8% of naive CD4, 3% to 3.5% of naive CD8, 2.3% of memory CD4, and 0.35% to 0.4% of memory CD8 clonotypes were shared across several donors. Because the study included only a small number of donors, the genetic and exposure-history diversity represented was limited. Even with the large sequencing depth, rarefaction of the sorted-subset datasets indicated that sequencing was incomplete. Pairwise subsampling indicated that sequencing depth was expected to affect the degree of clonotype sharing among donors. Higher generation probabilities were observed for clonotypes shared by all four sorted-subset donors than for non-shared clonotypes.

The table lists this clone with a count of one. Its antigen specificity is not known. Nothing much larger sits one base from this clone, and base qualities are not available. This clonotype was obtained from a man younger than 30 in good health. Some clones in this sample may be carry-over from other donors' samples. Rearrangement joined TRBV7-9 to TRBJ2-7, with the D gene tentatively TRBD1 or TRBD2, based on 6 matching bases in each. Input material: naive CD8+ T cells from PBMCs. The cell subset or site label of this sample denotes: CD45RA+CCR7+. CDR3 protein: CASSSGAPSYEQYF. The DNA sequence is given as TGTGCCAGCAGCTCGGGGGCCCCTTCTTACGAGCAGTACTTC.